In this sample, the clone carrying this T cell receptor (beta chain) turned up many times. This sample was included in a study of T cells after yellow fever vaccination. The CDR3 loop spans 15 amino acids. CDR1 is SEHNR, CDR2 FQNEAQ, per germline (reference sequence). The V segment lost 6 bases and the J segment 7 bases; nucleotides outside the gene matches: 11. TCRdb used MiXCR to reprocess the 5' RACE reads, holding one entry per CDR3 protein. The table lists about 68,000 distinct CDR3 sequences, approximately 7% of them singletons, with around a third in the top ten. The specimen comprised CD8+ T cells sorted from PBMCs, sampled roughly 46 days after the first yellow fever vaccination. This TCR derives from a man between 18 and 29 years old who received the YFV17D yellow fever vaccine. The chain employs TRBV7-9 and TRBJ2-1, with 8 positions matching TRBD2. The CDR3 DNA reads TGTGCCAGCAGTTCACCCCCGCGGGGGGTTAATGAGCAGTTCTTC. It specifies CASSSPPRGVNEQFF.